These 15 T cell receptor beta chains were all obtained from the same sample, sequenced in a study of low-dose radiotherapy and immunotherapy resistance in tumors. First-strand cDNA relied on TRAV- and TRBV-specific primers spanning alpha and beta chains. The PCR that amplified TCRs ran for about 18 cycles, relying on a constant-region primer and a V-primer adapter. TCRdb re-derived calls from the reads in MiXCR, one entry per CDR3 protein. The sample consists of 35,000 to 50,000 distinct CDR3 sequences, less than 25% of them appearing once. This sample's time point: after trial treatment. The sample's treatment: LDRT plus nivolumab, ipilimumab, low-dose cyclophosphamide and aspirin (RACIN trial). Specimen: PBMCs, collected after low-dose radiotherapy plus immunotherapy. The receptors were gathered from a female donor with ovarian cancer.

This clonotype was detected many times. The chain links TRBV10-2 to TRBJ2-5; D is unclear. The germline CDR1 and CDR2 sequences are WSHSY and SAAADI. V lost 4 bases and J 4 bases, leaving 16 bases between the germline ends. The CDR3 spans 15 residues. This CDR3 is CASSGRARTAETQYF. The DNA for the CDR3 is TGCGCCAGCAGTGGAAGGGCCCGAACCGCAGAGACCCAGTACTTC.

The chain joins TRBV4-3 to TRBJ2-7; TRBD2 matches 10 bases. CDR1 is LGHNA and CDR2 is YSLEER in the germline V gene. V trimming: 2 bases; J trimming: 6 bases; junction bases outside the gene matches: 10. There are 16 residues in the CDR3. The CDR3 DNA follows: TGCGCCAGCAGCCAATCCTTCGCTAGCGGGAGTGTCGAGCAGTACTTC. Amino acid sequence: CASSQSFASGSVEQYF.

This clonotype has at least ten counts. The chain recombines TRBV30 with TRBJ2-3, with D perhaps TRBD1 or TRBD2 (5 bases each). The V end lost 3 bases, the J end lost 0 bases, and 22 bases lay between the germline ends. The CDR3 contains 18 residues. Germline values: CDR1 GTSNPN, CDR2 SVGIG (reference sequence). CDR3 DNA: TGTGCCTGGAGCCCGGGACGGGGCTACATTTCTAGCACAGATACGCAGTATTTT. As protein: CAWSPGRGYISSTDTQYF.

A note on this clonotype: A far larger clone is only one base removed, so a read error is likely. The chain uses TRBV12-3 or TRBV12-4 and TRBJ2-7; tentative D call: TRBD2 (5 bases). V lost 3 bases and J lost 7, with 16 bases in between. This CDR3 contains 14 residues. The CDR3 loop is CASSFLRAYNEQYF. CDR3 nucleotide sequence: TGTGCCAGCAGTTTTCTGCGGGCCTACAATGAGCAGTACTTC.

This clonotype was counted many times. This chain uses TRBV12-3 or TRBV12-4 with TRBJ2-1; D uncertain. Trimming cost V 2 bases and J 3 bases, with 8 bases left between them. The CDR3 totals 14 residues. Written as DNA, the CDR3 is TGTGCCAGCAGTTTATATGGACGCTACAATGAGCAGTTCTTC. Translation gives CASSLYGRYNEQFF.

The chain combines TRBV5-4 with TRBJ2-6, with D possibly TRBD1 on 6 matching bases. The CDR3 has 11 amino acids. V dropped 3 bases and J dropped 12 bases, with 7 bases sitting between them. Germline CDR1 is SGHNT and CDR2 is YYREEE (reference sequence). This CDR3 reads CASSSDSVLTF. The CDR3 DNA is TGTGCCAGCAGCTCGGACAGCGTCCTGACTTTC. The whole variable domain, filled in from reference TRBV5-4 and TRBJ2-6, reads ETGVTQSPTHLIKTRGQQVTLRCSSQSGHNTVSWYQQALGQGPQFIFQYYREEENGRGNFPPRFSGLQFPNYSSELNVNALELDDSALYLCASSSDSVLTFGAGSRLTVL.

This clonotype was seen ten or more times. The rearrangement links TRBV5-4 to TRBJ2-1, with D unclear. This CDR3 has 11 residues. Trimming took off 4 bases at V and 5 bases at J, with 4 bases between the two ends. Germline-derived CDR1 and CDR2 are SGHNT and YYREEE (reference sequence). CDR3 loop: CASSKNNEQFF. CDR3 nucleotide sequence: TGTGCCAGCAGCAAGAACAATGAGCAGTTCTTC.

Concerning this clonotype: This may be a read error, as it is one base from a much larger clone. The chain links TRBV12-3 or TRBV12-4 to TRBJ2-5, with a possible D match to TRBD2 (5 bases). The CDR3 is 14 amino acids. Trimming removed 3 bases from V and 5 bases from J, with 13 bases in between. In nucleotides, the CDR3 is TGTGCCAGCAGTTTCAAACTAGTGAGGGAGACCCAGTACTTC. This codes for CASSFKLVRETQYF.

This clonotype was seen at least ten times. J is TRBJ2-3 and V is TRBV2; D is possibly TRBD1 (6 bases). The CDR3 totals 16 residues. From germline, CDR1 is SNHLY and CDR2 FYNNEI. The germline V and J ends were trimmed by 1 base and 0 bases, with 11 bases remaining between them. The CDR3 bases are TGTGCCAGCAGTGAAGAGGGGACAACTAGCACAGATACGCAGTATTTT. Protein product: CASSEEGTTSTDTQYF.

In its sample, this clonotype was seen a few times. CDR3 nucleotides: TGTGCCATCAGTGTGGCCGAGAACACTGAAGCTTTCTTT. It encodes CAISVAENTEAFF. The chain links TRBV10-3 to TRBJ1-1; D unclear. V was shortened by 4 bases and J by 1 base, with 7 bases between the two germline ends. Looked up from germline, CDR1 is ENHRY and CDR2 is SYGVKD. The CDR3 length is 13 residues.

This clonotype was seen many times. The J gene is TRBJ1-1, the V gene TRBV5-1; perhaps TRBD1 as D (5 bases). This CDR3 region has 13 residues. Trimming left V 0 bases short and J 3 bases short, with 6 bases between. Germline V gene sequence: CDR1 SGHRS, CDR2 YFSETQ. The CDR3 DNA reads as TGCGCCAGCAGCTTGGGGGGGGACACTGAAGCTTTCTTT. This codes for CASSLGGDTEAFF.

Details on this clonotype: Since the CDR3 does not end with the conserved phenylalanine or tryptophan, this likely comes from a read error. Because the CDR3's place on the DNA is in doubt, the DNA is left out and the CDR3 is given as listed by TCRdb. The CDR3 region is CASSQKSGTAE. The chain has TRBV28 and TRBJ2-1; the table assigns TRBD1, which was not confirmed against the DNA. CDR1 and CDR2 from the germline V gene are MDHEN and SYDVKM. The CDR3 is 11 residues long, ends included.

This clonotype was counted at least ten times. The rearrangement joins TRBV6-1 to TRBJ2-1, with TRBD1 matching 7 bases. Germline V gene data show CDR1 as MNHNS and CDR2 as SASEGT. After removal of 5 bases from V and 10 bases from J, the junction contained 8 bases not matched to a gene. The CDR3 is made up of 13 amino acids. The DNA for the CDR3 is TGTGCCAGCAGTCTTAGACAGGGATGGGAGCAGTTCTTC. The encoded protein is CASSLRQGWEQFF.

The gene calls are TRBV19 and TRBJ1-5; tentative D call: TRBD1 (6 bases). The CDR3 extends over 13 amino acids. CDR1 and CDR2 from the germline V gene are LNHDA and SQIVND (reference sequence). The V end was cut by 5 bases, the J end by 7 bases, with 12 bases between. CDR3 sequence (DNA): TGTGCCAGTAGTGCAGGACAGCAACAGCCCCAGCATTTT. Translated: CASSAGQQQPQHF.

This clonotype has ten or more counts. V usage is TRBV27 and J usage is TRBJ1-5; no clear D gene. V shed 5 bases and J shed 1 base, with 9 bases lying between them. The CDR3 has 14 amino acids. Per germline, CDR1 MNHEY and CDR2 SMNVEV (reference sequence). The CDR3 loop reads CASSGEMSNQPQHF. In nucleotides, the CDR3 is TGTGCCAGCAGTGGAGAGATGAGCAATCAGCCCCAGCATTTT.